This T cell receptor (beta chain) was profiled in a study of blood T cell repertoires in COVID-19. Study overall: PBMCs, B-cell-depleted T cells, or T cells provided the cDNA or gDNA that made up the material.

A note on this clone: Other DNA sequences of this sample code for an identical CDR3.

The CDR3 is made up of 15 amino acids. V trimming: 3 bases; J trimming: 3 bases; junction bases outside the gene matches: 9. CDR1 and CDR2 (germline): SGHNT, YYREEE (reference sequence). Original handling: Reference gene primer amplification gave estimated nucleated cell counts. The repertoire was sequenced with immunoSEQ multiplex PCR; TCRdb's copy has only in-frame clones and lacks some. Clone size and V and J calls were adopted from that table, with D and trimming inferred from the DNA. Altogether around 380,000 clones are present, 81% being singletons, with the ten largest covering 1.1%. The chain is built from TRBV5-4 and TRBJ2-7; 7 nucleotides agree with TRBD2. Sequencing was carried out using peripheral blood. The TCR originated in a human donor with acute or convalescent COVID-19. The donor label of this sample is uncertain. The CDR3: CASSSKTGLSYEQYF. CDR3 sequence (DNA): TGTGCCAGCAGCTCCAAAACGGGACTAAGCTACGAGCAGTACTTC. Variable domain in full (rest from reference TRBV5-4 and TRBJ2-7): ETGVTQSPTHLIKTRGQQVTLRCSSQSGHNTVSWYQQALGQGPQFIFQYYREEENGRGNFPPRFSGLQFPNYSSELNVNALELDDSALYLCASSSKTGLSYEQYFGPGTRLTVT.